This entry features one T cell receptor (beta chain) sequence. Its antigen is currently not known. Qualities for individual bases were not recorded, and no much larger clone is one base off. TCR CDR3 regions were amplified from genomic DNA by multiplex PCR using the deep immunoSEQ assay. Extracted genomic DNA from each cell subset was distributed evenly across all wells of several immunoSEQ 96-well plates, and each plate was treated as a replicate. For sorted subsets, about 210 ng of genomic DNA, equivalent to 25,000 to 35,000 T cell genomes, went into each replicate PCR. Purified libraries were measured with a Qubit 3.0 fluorometer, size-checked on a Bioanalyzer 2100, and measured again with the KAPA Library Quantification kit. Every immunoSEQ 96-well plate was sequenced on a separate single-read 150-cycle Illumina NextSeq 550 flow cell. The study's processing was this. The immunoSEQ output contained only junctional sequences without quality scores, so filtering could not match that applied to full-length reads. Sequences were annotated with PyIR, a Python wrapper for IgBLAST v1.9, using IMGT germline references to assign V/J genes and CDR3. Reads with weak V/J assignments (E-value above 1e-6), missing CDR3, stop codons, out-of-frame junctions, or ambiguous translated residues were removed. V3J clonotypes were defined as sequences sharing an identical inferred V gene, J gene, and CDR3 amino acid sequence. The percentage overlap between two repertoires was calculated by dividing the number of shared unique clonotypes by the size of the smaller repertoire. Three approaches were used to assess repertoire richness: RTK rarefaction, the Chao1 estimator, and Recon v2.1 estimates of unobserved clonotypes. For all TCRbeta clonotypes obtained by the gDNA method from a few donors, generation probabilities were computed with OLGA. TCRdb retrieved this table from immuneACCESS and kept in-frame rearrangements only. Not all clones are present; in checked studies, unresolved V genes account for under half, and no reason is known for the remainder. V, J and clone size were drawn from that table, and D and trimming were deduced from the DNA. Here the sample has some 1,100,000 clones; more than 75% occur a single time. The top ten hold around 0.47% of the sample.

This record comes from a study of shared clonotypes between healthy human individuals (dated by TCRdb to the early 2020s). Context from the whole study: The cohort included three men and a couple of women between 18 and 49 years of age. Per donor, leukapheresis produced somewhere between about 0.94 and 10 billion PBMCs. To increase sequencing depth and limit assay-specific biases, TCR repertoire library preparation and sequencing were carried out by different laboratories using diverse techniques. For each donor, CD4 naive and CD4 memory were each run on three plates, CD8 naive on two plates, and CD8 memory on one plate. The study deeply sequenced blood TCR repertoires of five healthy adults to estimate repertoire size and the extent of clonotype sharing between individuals.

The donors were healthy, HIV-negative adults with no recently reported acute infections or vaccinations. Every donor was a Caucasian adult living in Nashville, Tennessee, USA. Magnetic negative selection was used to enrich CD4+ T cells, after which naive cells were positively selected on CD45RA and the negative fraction became the memory subset. Blood was collected by leukapheresis, and PBMCs were isolated by Ficoll-Histopaque density gradient centrifugation and then cryopreserved in liquid nitrogen vapor phase. Analytical flow cytometry was used to check the purity and quantity of each magnetically sorted T cell population. Genomic DNA was isolated from each sorted fraction and quantified by UV absorbance on a Nanodrop 2000c. The paper's findings and limits, for the study overall: Based on pairwise subsampling, the degree of clonotype sharing among donors was expected to be affected by sequencing depth. Clonotypes shared by all four sorted-subset donors showed higher generation probabilities than non-shared clonotypes. Sampling was restricted to blood, and TCR repertoires in tissue are likely to differ from TCR repertoires in blood. Even with the large sequencing depth, rarefaction of the sorted-subset datasets indicated that sequencing was incomplete. Sharing across a few donors was observed for approximately 5% of naive CD4, about 3.2% of naive CD8, 2% to 2.5% of memory CD4, and over 0.3% of memory CD8 clonotypes. Estimated clonotype richness was generally larger for naive than for memory subsets. The genetic and exposure-history diversity represented was limited by the small number of donors.

Germline trimming: 5 bases from V, 5 bases from J; junction bases outside gene matches: 9. The CDR3 measures 14 amino acids from cysteine to phenylalanine. Solely the CDR3 DNA is kept, with 42 bases framed from the first base. In the germline V gene, CDR1 corresponds to MNHEY and CDR2 to SVGAGI. The rearranged segments are TRBV6-5 and TRBJ2-7; 7 central nucleotides agree with TRBD2. Source material: memory CD4+ T cells from PBMCs. Sample cell subset or site, as interpreted from the label and publication: CD45RA-negative fraction. The clonotype originates from a man aged 18 to 30 in good health. Some clones in this sample may be carry-over from other donors' samples. The CDR3 sequence is CASSPLGGSNEQYF. The bases are TGTGCCAGCAGTCCCCTTGGCGGGAGTAACGAGCAGTACTTC.